This is a list of T cell receptor beta chains from one sample in a study of OX40 agonist ivuxolimab in advanced cancers. Using immunoSEQ multiplex PCR, the repertoire was profiled, and TCRdb retains in-frame clones only, with some absent. The sample lists roughly 100,000 clones, 93% occurring once. The specimen comprised CD4+ or CD8+ T cells sorted from blood, sampled in a trial of the OX40 agonist ivuxolimab. These receptors were taken from an adult with an advanced solid tumor such as melanoma, head and neck, liver or kidney cancer. Both conserved end residues are part of each CDR3. D genes are given only for firm matches. Clone size is not always given. Where it is, it says once, few, many or a class for expanded clones.

>TRBV6-6|TRBJ1-5|.|.
TGTGCCACCTCCCGGGGGGCTCGGGGGCAGCCCCAGCATTTT
CATSRGARGQPQHF
>TRBV5-1|TRBJ2-1|few|.
TGCGCCAGCACACTTTACAATGAGCAGTTCTTC
CASTLYNEQFF
>TRBV7-8|TRBJ2-2|.|.
TGTGCCAGCAGCGCCCTTAGATCCGGCGTCGGGGAGCTGTTTTTT
CASSALRSGVGELFF
>TRBV29-1|TRBJ1-6|.|TRBD1
TGCAGCGTGCGGACAGGGCACGATTCACCCCTCCACTTT
CSVRTGHDSPLHF
>TRBV20-1|TRBJ2-1|.|.
TGCAGTGCTGGGCCCTACAATGAGCAGTTCTTC
CSAGPYNEQFF
>TRBV28|TRBJ1-4|.|TRBD1
TGTGCCAGCTTGGACAGGGGTAATGAAAAACTGTTTTTT
CASLDRGNEKLFF
>TRBV11-2|TRBJ2-1|.|.
TGTGCCAGCAGCTTAGGTACTAGCTTCTACAATGAGCAGTTCTTC
CASSLGTSFYNEQFF
>TRBV6-1|TRBJ2-6|.|TRBD1
TGTGCCAGCAGTGACCCGGGACAGCAGCGTGGGGCCAACGTCCTGACTTTC
CASSDPGQQRGANVLTF
>TRBV9|TRBJ1-5|.|TRBD1
TGTGCCAGCAGCGAGGACAGGGCGCATCAGCCCCAGCATTTT
CASSEDRAHQPQHF
>TRBV7-9|TRBJ2-2|once|.
TGTGCCAGCAGCTTATACAGGGAAACCGGGGAGCTGTTTTTT
CASSLYRETGELFF
>TRBV5-1|TRBJ1-5|.|.
TGCGCCACCTCCGGACCGACCATCAATCAGCCCCAGCATTTT
CATSGPTINQPQHF
>TRBV4-1|TRBJ2-3|.|TRBD2
TGCGCCAGCAGCCAAGATCGACTAGCGCGGGGGGCAGCAGATACGCAGTATTTT
CASSQDRLARGAADTQYF
>TRBV7-2|TRBJ2-1|.|TRBD2
TGTGCCAGCAGCTTAGATTTAGGGATACTAGCGGGAGGTATGTTCTTC
CASSLDLGILAGGMFF
>TRBV13|TRBJ1-1|.|.
TGTGCCAGCAGCTTGCAGGTGAGTCCTGAAGCTTTCTTT
CASSLQVSPEAFF
>TRBV28|TRBJ1-2|.|.
TGTGCCAGCAGTGGAAGGGTCTATGGCTACACCTTC
CASSGRVYGYTF
>TRBV6-5|TRBJ1-2|.|.
TGTGCCAGCAGAATAGGACAATATAACTATGGCTACACCTTC
CASRIGQYNYGYTF
>TRBV5-4|TRBJ2-1|.|.
TGTGCCAGCAGCTCTTTACGGGAAGCCTACAATGAGCAGTTCTTC
CASSSLREAYNEQFF
>TRBV6-5|TRBJ1-5|.|.
TGTGCCAGCAGTTACTTCAGGAATCAGCCCCAGCATTTT
CASSYFRNQPQHF
>TRBV19|TRBJ2-7|.|.
TGTGCCAGTAGTATTTTCGGACGGAGCGAGCAGTACTTC
CASSIFGRSEQYF
>TRBV7-9|TRBJ1-1|.|TRBD1
TGTGCCAGCAGCCACCGACAGGGGATGATGAACACTGAAGCTTTCTTT
CASSHRQGMMNTEAFF
>TRBV30|TRBJ2-1|.|TRBD2
TGTGGTGGAGCGGGGGGGTTCTACAATGAGCAGTTCTTC
CGGAGGFYNEQFF
>TRBV28|TRBJ1-5|once|TRBD1
TGTGCCAGCAGAGACGCCCGGACAGGGCCACTCAATCAGCCCCAGCATTTT
CASRDARTGPLNQPQHF
>TRBV4-3|TRBJ1-5|.|.
TGCGCCAGCAGCCAAGATTCAGGCTCAGGGTTGCAGCCCCAGCATTTT
CASSQDSGSGLQPQHF
>TRBV4-3|TRBJ1-1|.|.
TGCGCCAGCAGCCAAGGGTACAGGGAAACTGAAGCTTTCTTT
CASSQGYRETEAFF
>TRBV30|TRBJ1-6|.|TRBD1
TGTGCCTGGAGCGTTCCTGGGACAGGCGGTTCACCCCTCCACTTT
CAWSVPGTGGSPLHF
>TRBV6-5|TRBJ1-3|.|.
TGTGCCAGCAGTTACTCACTCGGAAACACCATATATTTT
CASSYSLGNTIYF
>TRBV6-1|TRBJ2-1|.|.
TGTGCCAGCATCCCACGGGGGCGGAATGAGCAGTTCTTC
CASIPRGRNEQFF
>TRBV7-9|TRBJ1-1|.|.
TGTGCCAGCAACTCGGGAGGGACATCAGCTGAAGCTTTCTTT
CASNSGGTSAEAFF
>TRBV7-8|TRBJ1-1|once|.
TGTGCCAGCAGCTACGTTTCGGCTAGCTTCACTGAAGCTTTCTTT
CASSYVSASFTEAFF
>TRBV28|TRBJ1-1|.|.
TGTGCCAGCACACGGGGCGGTGAAGCTTTCTTT
CASTRGGEAFF
>TRBV28|TRBJ1-4|.|.
TGTGCCAGCAGTTCTGCCACGGACAATAATGAAAAACTGTTTTTT
CASSSATDNNEKLFF
>TRBV29-1|TRBJ2-7|.|.
TGCAGCGTCCAGAAGGACGGTTTTTTCCACGAGCAGTACTTC
CSVQKDGFFHEQYF
>TRBV28|TRBJ1-5|.|.
TGTGCCAGCAGTTTAGCACACAATAGCAATCAGCCCCAGCATTTT
CASSLAHNSNQPQHF
>TRBV30|TRBJ1-4|.|.
TGTGCCTGGAGCCCGGGGGGGAAACTGTTTTTT
CAWSPGGKLFF
>TRBV9|TRBJ2-3|.|.
TGTGCCAGCAGCGTCAGGGCTGGCACAGATACGCAGTATTTT
CASSVRAGTDTQYF
>TRBV2|TRBJ1-5|.|.
TGTGCCAGCAGTGGCTGGGGGGCCCAGCATTTT
CASSGWGAQHF
>TRBV9|TRBJ2-3|.|TRBD2
TGTGCCAGCAGCGTACTAGCGGGGGGTGGGGATACGCAGTATTTT
CASSVLAGGGDTQYF
>TRBV4-3|TRBJ2-2|.|.
TGCGCCAGCAGCCAAGTGCGCGGAGGGATCACCGGGGAGCTGTTTTTT
CASSQVRGGITGELFF
>TRBV7-8|TRBJ1-5|.|.
TGTGCCAGCAGCATTAAGTACGGGCCGGGACTGCCTACACCCCAGCATTTT
CASSIKYGPGLPTPQHF
>TRBV7-6|TRBJ2-3|once|.
TGTGCCAGCAGCTTAGTTGGCACAGATACGCAGTATTTT
CASSLVGTDTQYF
>TRBV30|TRBJ1-6|.|TRBD1
TGTGCCTGGGCCAGGGGGGATCATTCACCCCTCCACTTT
CAWARGDHSPLHF